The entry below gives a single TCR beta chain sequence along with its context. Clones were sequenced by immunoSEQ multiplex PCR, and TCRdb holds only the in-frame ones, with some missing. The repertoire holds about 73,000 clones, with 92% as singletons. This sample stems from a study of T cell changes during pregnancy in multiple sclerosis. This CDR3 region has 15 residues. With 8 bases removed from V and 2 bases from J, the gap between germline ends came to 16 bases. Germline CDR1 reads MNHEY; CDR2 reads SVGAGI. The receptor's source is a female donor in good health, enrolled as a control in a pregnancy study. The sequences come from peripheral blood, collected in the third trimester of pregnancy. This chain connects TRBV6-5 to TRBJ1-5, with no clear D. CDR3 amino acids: CASWPAGGGNQPQHF. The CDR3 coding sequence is TGTGCCAGCTGGCCCGCCGGCGGGGGCAATCAGCCCCAGCATTTT.